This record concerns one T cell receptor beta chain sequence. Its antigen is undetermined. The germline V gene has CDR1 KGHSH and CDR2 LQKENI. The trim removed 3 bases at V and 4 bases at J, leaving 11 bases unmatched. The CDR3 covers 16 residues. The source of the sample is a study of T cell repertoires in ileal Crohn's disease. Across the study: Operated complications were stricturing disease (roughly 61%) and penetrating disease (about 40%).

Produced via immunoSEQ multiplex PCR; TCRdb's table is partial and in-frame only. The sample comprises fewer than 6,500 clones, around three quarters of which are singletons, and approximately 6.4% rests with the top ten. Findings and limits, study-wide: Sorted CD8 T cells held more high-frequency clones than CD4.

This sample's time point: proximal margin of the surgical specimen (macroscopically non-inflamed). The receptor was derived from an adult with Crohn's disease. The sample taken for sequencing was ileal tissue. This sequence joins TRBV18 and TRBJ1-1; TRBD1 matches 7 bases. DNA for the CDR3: TGTGCCAGCTCACCCGGGACAGTAAGGGACGGCACTGAAGCTTTCTTT. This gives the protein CASSPGTVRDGTEAFF.